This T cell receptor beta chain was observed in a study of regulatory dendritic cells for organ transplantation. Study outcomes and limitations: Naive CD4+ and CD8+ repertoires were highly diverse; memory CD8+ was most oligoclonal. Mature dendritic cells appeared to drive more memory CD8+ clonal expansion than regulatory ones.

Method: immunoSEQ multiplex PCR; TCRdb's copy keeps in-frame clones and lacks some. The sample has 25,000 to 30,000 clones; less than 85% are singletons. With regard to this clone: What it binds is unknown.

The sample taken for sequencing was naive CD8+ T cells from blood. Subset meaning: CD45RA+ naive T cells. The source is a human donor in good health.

This CDR3 is CASSYVGTSVNEQFF. DNA for the CDR3: TGTGCCAGCAGCTATGTTGGGACTAGCGTCAATGAGCAGTTCTTC. This chain uses TRBV7-8 with TRBJ2-1, with 10 bases lining up with TRBD2. V was clipped by 4 bases and J by 6 bases; unmatched bases: 6. Looked up from germline, CDR1 is SGHVS and CDR2 is FQNEAQ. The CDR3 totals 15 residues.